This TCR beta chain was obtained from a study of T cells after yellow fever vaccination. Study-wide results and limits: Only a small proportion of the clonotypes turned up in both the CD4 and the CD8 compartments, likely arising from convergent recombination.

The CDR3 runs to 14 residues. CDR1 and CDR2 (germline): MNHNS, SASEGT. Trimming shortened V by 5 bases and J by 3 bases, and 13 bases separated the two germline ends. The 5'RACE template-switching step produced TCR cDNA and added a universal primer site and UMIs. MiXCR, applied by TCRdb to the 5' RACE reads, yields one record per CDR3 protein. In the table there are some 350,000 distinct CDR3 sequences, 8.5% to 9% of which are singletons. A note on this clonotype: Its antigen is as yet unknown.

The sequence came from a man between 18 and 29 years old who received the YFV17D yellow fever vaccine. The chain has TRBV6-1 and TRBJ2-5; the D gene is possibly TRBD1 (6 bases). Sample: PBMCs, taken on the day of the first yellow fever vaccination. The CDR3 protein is CASSLGQSKETQYF. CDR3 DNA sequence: TGTGCCAGCAGTCTAGGACAGTCGAAAGAGACCCAGTACTTC.